These 23 T cell receptor beta chains share one sample of origin, sequenced in a study of T cells after yellow fever vaccination. TCRdb used MiXCR to reprocess the 5' RACE reads, holding one entry per CDR3 protein. The sample records 100,000 to 150,000 distinct CDR3 sequences, around 7.7% being singletons. The source material was CD4+ T cells sorted from PBMCs, sampled roughly 10 days after the first yellow fever vaccination. These receptors were taken from a man between 18 and 29 years old who received the YFV17D yellow fever vaccine.

Concerning this clonotype itself: Because the CDR3 is missing its conserved closing phenylalanine or tryptophan, this is likely a read error. This chain connects TRBV7-9 to TRBJ2-5; D may be TRBD2 (5 bases). Trimming cost V 6 bases and J 4 bases, with 9 bases left between them. Germline CDR1 and CDR2: SEHNR and FQNEAQ (reference sequence). The CDR3 is 12 amino acids. Here the CDR3 DNA reads TGTGCCAGCAGTCCCAGCGGAGAGACCCAGTACTAC. As protein: CASSPSGETQYY.

This clonotype was picked up many times. The rearrangement links TRBV9 to TRBJ2-7; TRBD2 is a possible D gene (6 bases). Germline CDR1 SGDLS, CDR2 YYNGEE. Trimming removed 1 base at V and 8 bases at J, with 13 bases between. The CDR3 has 13 amino acids. Here the CDR3 reads CASSVKDGGKQYF. The CDR3 region has the DNA TGTGCCAGCAGCGTAAAGGATGGGGGGAAGCAGTACTTC.

This clonotype was seen only a few times. This chain links TRBV12-3 or TRBV12-4 with TRBJ1-2; D not resolved. The CDR3 spans 15 residues. Trimming stripped 7 bases from V and 3 bases from J, with 18 bases between. The CDR3 protein is CASTPHTKGDYGYTF. DNA for the CDR3: TGTGCCAGCACCCCGCACACTAAAGGCGACTATGGCTACACCTTC.

This clonotype came up many times. The genes are TRBV10-1 and TRBJ2-7; D is perhaps TRBD1 or TRBD2 (5 bases each). Trimming pared 5 bases from V and 1 base from J, leaving 15 bases between. Germline V gene lookup returns CDR1 WNHNN and CDR2 SYGVQD (reference sequence). The CDR3 runs to 15 residues. Here the CDR3 DNA reads TGCGCCAGCAGTCTTAAGGGGACGTCTTCCTACGAGCAGTACGTC. It yields the protein CASSLKGTSSYEQYV.

Notes on this clonotype: This could be a read error, since a much larger clone is one nucleotide away. The CDR3 nucleotides are TGTGCCAGCAGCTTCCGAGTCGCGGGGGATGCAGATACGCAGTATTTT. This codes for CASSFRVAGDADTQYF. The V call is TRBV5-6, the J call TRBJ2-3; 7 bases align to TRBD2. The CDR3 length is 16 residues. V gave up 2 bases and J gave up 4 bases; unmatched junction bases: 10. The germline CDR1 and CDR2 sequences are SGHDT and YYEEEE. The full variable domain, with the rest looked up from reference TRBV5-6 and TRBJ2-3, is DAGVTQSPTHLIKTRGQQVTLRCSPKSGHDTVSWYQQALGQGPQFIFQYYEEEERQRGNFPDRFSGHQFPNYSSELNVNALLLGDSALYLCASSFRVAGDADTQYFGPGTRLTVL.

In its sample, this clonotype was seen many times. The rearrangement joins TRBV7-3 to TRBJ1-2; possible D gene TRBD1, 6 bases. There are 15 residues in the CDR3. Germline V gives CDR1 SGHTA, CDR2 FQGTGA. Trimming shortened V by 5 bases and J by 2 bases, and 15 bases separated the two germline ends. CDR3 region: CASSPGIQGNYGYTF. The CDR3 nucleotides are TGTGCCAGCAGCCCTGGAATACAGGGAAACTATGGCTACACCTTC. The variable domain in full, with the rest retrieved from reference TRBV7-3 and TRBJ1-2, is GAGVSQTPSNKVTEKGKYVELRCDPISGHTALYWYRQSLGQGPEFLIYFQGTGAADDSGLPNDRFFAVRPEGSVSTLKIQRTERGDSAVYLCASSPGIQGNYGYTFGSGTRLTVV.

At least ten counts were recorded for this clonotype. The chain has TRBV4-2 and TRBJ2-3; TRBD2 matches at 8 bases. The CDR3 length is 16 residues. Per the germline V gene, CDR1 is LGHNA and CDR2 is YNFKEQ. Trimming at V came to 1 base and at J to 1 base, leaving 4 bases not matched to a gene. CDR3: CASSQVNGGGTDTQYF. The CDR3 nucleotides are TGTGCCAGCAGCCAAGTGAACGGGGGGGGCACAGATACGCAGTATTTT.

This clonotype is categorized as medium-sized (0.01 to 0.1%). This chain's CDR3 is CASSTPGTGETQYF. The CDR3 region has the DNA TGTGCCAGCAGCACACCCGGGACAGGCGAGACCCAGTACTTC. This chain joins TRBV5-6 and TRBJ2-5; 8 nucleotides line up with TRBD1. V lost 4 bases, J lost 5 bases, and 7 bases stayed unmatched. Germline V CDR1 and CDR2: SGHDT, YYEEEE. There are 14 residues in the CDR3.

In its sample, this clonotype was seen many times. The chain uses TRBV7-9 and TRBJ2-3; tentative D call: TRBD2 (7 bases). Between the trimmed V and J ends, which lost 8 bases and 0 bases, there was a span of 15 bases. The CDR3 extends over 15 amino acids. Germline assignment: CDR1 SEHNR and CDR2 FQNEAQ (reference sequence). CDR3 in amino acids: CASGGGGRSTDTQYF. DNA for the CDR3: TGTGCCAGCGGGGGGGGCGGCAGGAGCACAGATACGCAGTATTTT. The full variable domain, in which reference TRBV7-9 and TRBJ2-3 provide the parts outside the CDR3, is DTGVSQNPRHKITKRGQNVTFRCDPISEHNRLYWYRQTLGQGPEFLTYFQNEAQLEKSRLLSDRFSAERPKGSFSTLEIQRTEQGDSAMYLCASGGGGRSTDTQYFGPGTRLTVL.

Many counts were recorded for this clonotype. The chain is built from TRBV25-1 and TRBJ2-1; D may be TRBD2 (7 bases). Trimming stripped 3 bases from V and 9 bases from J, with 18 bases between. There are 15 residues in the CDR3. From germline, CDR1 is MGHDK and CDR2 SYGVNS. CDR3 bases: TGTGCCAGCAGTGACCCCGGAGGGGGGGCGTTTGAGCAGTTCTTC. This encodes CASSDPGGGAFEQFF.

This clonotype was observed at least ten times. CDR3 sequence: CASTTGSWVTGELFF. DNA for the CDR3: TGTGCCAGCACCACAGGGTCTTGGGTGACCGGGGAGCTGTTTTTT. This chain joins TRBV2 and TRBJ2-2; D possibly corresponds to TRBD1 (6 bases). Per the germline V gene, CDR1 is SNHLY and CDR2 is FYNNEI. Deletions cut 7 bases from V and 5 bases from J, with 17 bases between. This CDR3 spans 15 amino acids.

This clonotype has ten or more counts. The chain has TRBV7-3 and TRBJ2-6, with a possible D match to TRBD1 (5 bases). Germline CDR1 and CDR2: SGHTA and FQGTGA. The CDR3 is 18 residues long. V dropped 1 base and J dropped 1 base, with 14 bases sitting between them. CDR3 residues: CASSLKGPGASGANVLTF. The CDR3 bases are TGTGCCAGCAGCTTAAAGGGGCCAGGTGCATCTGGGGCCAACGTCCTGACTTTC. The entire variable domain, with the rest obtained from reference TRBV7-3 and TRBJ2-6, is as follows: GAGVSQTPSNKVTEKGKYVELRCDPISGHTALYWYRQSLGQGPEFLIYFQGTGAADDSGLPNDRFFAVRPEGSVSTLKIQRTERGDSAVYLCASSLKGPGASGANVLTFGAGSRLTVL.

This clonotype has at least ten counts. The chain has TRBV2 and TRBJ2-2, with D possibly being TRBD2 (5 bases). Germline-derived CDR1 and CDR2 are SNHLY and FYNNEI. Trimming cost V 2 bases and J 6 bases, with 10 bases left between them. The CDR3 loop spans 14 amino acids. The CDR3 protein is CASSENGGSGELFF. The CDR3 DNA reads TGTGCCAGCAGTGAAAACGGCGGGTCCGGGGAGCTGTTTTTT.

Only a few counts were recorded for this clonotype. The chain combines TRBV5-4 with TRBJ2-5; maybe TRBD2 (5 bases). Per germline, CDR1 SGHNT and CDR2 YYREEE (reference sequence). V was clipped by 4 bases and J by 4 bases, with 11 bases between them. The CDR3 spans 13 residues. Written as DNA, the CDR3 is TGTGCCAGCAGCGTAGACCGGGGAGAGACCCAGTACTTC. Its translation: CASSVDRGETQYF.

This clonotype was detected many times. The gene calls are TRBV29-1 and TRBJ1-1; D might be TRBD1 (5 bases). V was cut by 7 bases and J by 4 bases, with 19 bases left in between. The CDR3 covers 14 residues. Per the germline V gene, CDR1 is SQVTM and CDR2 is ANQGSEA. The CDR3 sequence: CSAVGGSAATEAFF. DNA of the CDR3: TGCAGCGCCGTGGGGGGGTCGGCGGCCACTGAAGCTTTCTTT.

In this sample, this clonotype turned up a few times. The gene calls are TRBV10-3 and TRBJ1-6, with D possibly TRBD1 on 6 matching bases. CDR3 length: 15 amino acids. Germline V gives CDR1 ENHRY, CDR2 SYGVKD. V lost 5 bases, J lost 9 bases, and 17 bases lay in between. The CDR3 protein is CAISSGARLISPLHF. The CDR3 nucleotides are TGTGCCATCAGTTCAGGGGCTCGTCTGATTTCACCCCTCCACTTT.

The chain uses TRBV19 and TRBJ2-1; D is tentatively TRBD1 or TRBD2 (6 bases each). The length of the CDR3 is 14 residues. With 2 bases removed from V and 8 bases from J, the gap between germline ends came to 13 bases. The germline CDR1 and CDR2 sequences are LNHDA and SQIVND (reference sequence). The CDR3: CASSITGAQDEQFF. In nucleotides, the CDR3 is TGTGCCAGTAGTATAACGGGGGCCCAGGATGAGCAGTTCTTC.

This clonotype was detected ten times or more. V usage is TRBV28 and J usage is TRBJ2-1, with 8 bases that match TRBD2. J was trimmed by 0 bases and V by 3 bases; bases with no gene match: 4. This CDR3 region has 16 residues. Germline CDR1 and CDR2: MDHEN and SYDVKM. This CDR3 reads CASSLQGLVSYNEQFF. The CDR3 DNA reads as TGTGCCAGCAGTTTGCAGGGACTAGTCTCCTACAATGAGCAGTTCTTC.

This clonotype was recorded at least ten times. V gene TRBV3-1 combines with J gene TRBJ1-3, with D maybe TRBD1 (6 bases). This CDR3 region has 17 residues. The germline V and J ends were trimmed by 2 bases and 0 bases, with 14 bases remaining between them. Germline CDR1 reads LGHDT; CDR2 reads YNNKEL (reference sequence). Here the CDR3 DNA reads TGTGCCAGCAGCCAACGAGTGTTAGGGGGCTCTGGAAACACCATATATTTT. It specifies CASSQRVLGGSGNTIYF.

This clonotype was detected ten times or more. This chain connects TRBV3-1 to TRBJ2-3; D is possibly TRBD1 (5 bases). The CDR3 covers 15 residues. Per the germline V gene, CDR1 is LGHDT and CDR2 is YNNKEL (reference sequence). V lost 4 bases and J lost 7, with 18 bases in between. DNA for the CDR3: TGTGCCAGCAGCCGACGATCAGGGATTTGGAATACGCAGTATTTT. Protein sequence: CASSRRSGIWNTQYF.

This clonotype was found many times. The chain carries TRBV5-1 and TRBJ2-1; D is perhaps TRBD1 or TRBD2 (6 bases each). Germline V gene lookup returns CDR1 SGHRS and CDR2 YFSETQ. V lost 1 base and J 1 base, leaving 12 bases between the germline ends. CDR3 length: 16 amino acids. The CDR3 reads CASSLSGDNSYNEQFF. The CDR3 nucleotides read TGCGCCAGCAGCTTGTCGGGGGACAATTCCTACAATGAGCAGTTCTTC.

This clonotype was picked up many times. The chain couples TRBV12-3 or TRBV12-4 to TRBJ2-1, with 11 nucleotides matching TRBD2. The ends lost 6 bases at V and 9 bases at J; junction bases unmatched: 4. This CDR3 is 13 amino acids long. The CDR3 region has the DNA TGTGCCAGCAGGACTAGCGGGGTCTCTGAGCAGTTCTTC. Amino acid sequence: CASRTSGVSEQFF.

At least ten counts were recorded for this clonotype. This sequence joins TRBV4-2 and TRBJ2-7; possible D gene TRBD2, 5 bases. The germline gives CDR1 LGHNA, CDR2 YNFKEQ. The V end lost 4 bases, the J end lost 0 bases, and 13 bases lay between the germline ends. The CDR3 loop spans 15 amino acids. The CDR3 DNA is TGTGCCAGCAGCCCTAGCTTAATGTCCTCCTACGAGCAGTACTTC. It translates to CASSPSLMSSYEQYF.